The 25 T cell receptor beta chains below all came from one sample that was sequenced in a study of radiation and T cells in renal cell carcinoma. Time point here: blood 4 weeks post-SBRT, at nephrectomy. Treatment given: 15 Gy SBRT to primary tumor, nephrectomy 4 weeks later. Profiling relied on immunoSEQ multiplex PCR, and the TCRdb table lists in-frame clones only, not all of them. Of about 43,000 clones detected, 65% to 85% appear once; the ten largest clones hold 25% to 35%. This material consisted of blood, taken from a patient whose treatment included radiotherapy and nephrectomy. These receptors all come from a woman in her 70s with renal cell carcinoma.

This clone was detected many times. V and J are TRBV11-2 and TRBJ2-5; D is possibly TRBD2 (5 bases). Germline lookup yields CDR1 SGHAT and CDR2 FQNNGV. The CDR3 runs to 15 residues. The germline V and J ends were trimmed by 4 bases and 5 bases, with 17 bases remaining between them. CDR3 DNA: TGTGCCAGCAGCTACTTCCTAGCTCCGGGGGAGACCCAGTACTTC. It specifies CASSYFLAPGETQYF.

The rearrangement uses TRBV5-1 and TRBJ2-3, with 8 bases fitting TRBD1. CDR1 SGHRS and CDR2 YFSETQ come from the germline V gene. The trim removed 4 bases at V and 0 bases at J, leaving 4 bases unmatched. The CDR3 loop spans 15 amino acids. DNA for the CDR3: TGCGCCAGCAGCCAGGACAGGGCTAGCACAGATACGCAGTATTTT. It is translated as CASSQDRASTDTQYF.

This chain links TRBV10-3 with TRBJ1-1; 9 bases match TRBD1. The V gene end was trimmed by 6 bases and the J gene end by 0 bases; junction bases not matched to a gene: 11. Germline CDR1 is ENHRY and CDR2 is SYGVKD. CDR3 size: 17 residues. The CDR3: CAISQTGQGGMNTEAFF. The CDR3 coding sequence is TGTGCCATCAGCCAGACGGGACAGGGAGGGATGAACACTGAAGCTTTCTTT.

This clone came up once. The chain combines TRBV27 with TRBJ2-5; D is unclear. The germline V and J ends were trimmed by 0 bases and 4 bases, with 9 bases remaining between them. Looked up from germline, CDR1 is MNHEY and CDR2 is SMNVEV (reference sequence). This CDR3 is built from 14 residues. The CDR3 DNA reads as TGTGCCAGCAGTTTATCGCGACAATCAGAGACCCAGTACTTC. Translation gives CASSLSRQSETQYF.

This clone was seen a few times. The rearrangement joins TRBV5-1 to TRBJ2-1; unclear D gene. CDR1 is SGHRS, CDR2 YFSETQ, per germline. Trimming stripped 5 bases from V and 1 base from J, with 7 bases between. The length of the CDR3 is 13 residues. The chain's CDR3 is CASRQESYNEQFF. CDR3 DNA: TGCGCCAGCAGGCAGGAATCCTACAATGAGCAGTTCTTC.

CDR3 coding DNA: TGTGCCAGCAGCTTATTCCGGGACAGGGTCTACGAGCAGTACTTC. It encodes CASSLFRDRVYEQYF. This rearrangement joins TRBV7-2 to TRBJ2-7, with 9 positions matching TRBD1. Germline CDR1 and CDR2: SGHTA and FQGNSA. There are 15 residues in the CDR3. Losses at the gene ends were 2 bases for V and 3 bases for J; bases not matched to a gene: 5. The whole variable domain, filled in from reference TRBV7-2 and TRBJ2-7, reads GAGVSQSPSNKVTEKGKDVELRCDPISGHTALYWYRQSLGQGLEFLIYFQGNSAPDKSGLPSDRFSAERTGGSVSTLTIQRTQQEDSAVYLCASSLFRDRVYEQYFGPGTRLTVT.

The chain is built from TRBV7-9 and TRBJ2-3; D is ambiguous. This CDR3 region has 14 residues. V gave up 5 bases and J gave up 6 bases, with 15 bases separating them. CDR1 and CDR2 (germline): SEHNR, FQNEAQ (reference sequence). The CDR3 nucleotides read TGTGCCAGCAGCCACTGGTCATCATCGGATACGCAGTATTTT. The encoded protein is CASSHWSSSDTQYF.

The rearrangement joins TRBV5-6 to TRBJ2-4; 8 bases fit TRBD1. The CDR3 is 13 residues long. The germline V gene has CDR1 SGHDT and CDR2 YYEEEE. J gave up 7 bases and V 0 bases, and 0 bases lay outside the gene matches. The CDR3 DNA reads as TGTGCCAGCAGCTTGGACAGGGGGAACATTCAGTACTTC. It codes for CASSLDRGNIQYF.

J is TRBJ2-7 and V is TRBV20-1; D gene unclear. V lost 5 bases and J 3 bases, leaving 8 bases between the germline ends. The CDR3 length is 11 residues. From germline, CDR1 is DFQATT and CDR2 SNEGSKA (reference sequence). CDR3 DNA sequence: TGCAGTGCTGCCCCGAGCTACGAGCAGTACTTC. Its translation: CSAAPSYEQYF.

The CDR3: CAWSGTLEQPQHF. The DNA for the CDR3 is TGTGCCTGGAGTGGGACCCTCGAACAGCCCCAGCATTTT. The J gene is TRBJ1-5, the V gene TRBV30; unclear D gene. Trimming shortened V by 1 base and J by 7 bases, and 11 bases separated the two germline ends. Germline values: CDR1 GTSNPN, CDR2 SVGIG (reference sequence). This CDR3 comprises 13 residues.

This CDR3 is CASSEMGGGATDTQYF. For the CDR3, the DNA is TGTGCCAGCAGTGAAATGGGGGGAGGGGCCACAGATACGCAGTATTTT. V is TRBV6-1 and J is TRBJ2-3; 7 bases fit TRBD2. From germline, CDR1 is MNHNS and CDR2 SASEGT. The CDR3 has 16 amino acids. The V and J ends lost 2 bases and 2 bases, in that order; junction bases with no gene match: 7.

CDR3 DNA sequence: TGTGCCAGCTCGACCGGACTAGCGGGAATTAGCTCCTACAATGAGCAGTTCTTC. Its protein product is CASSTGLAGISSYNEQFF. The genes are TRBV28 and TRBJ2-1, with 12 nucleotides matching TRBD2. Per germline, CDR1 MDHEN and CDR2 SYDVKM. V lost 8 bases, J lost 0 bases, and 11 bases stayed unmatched. This CDR3 comprises 18 residues.

The rearrangement links TRBV7-9 to TRBJ1-4; tentative D call: TRBD1 (5 bases). The CDR3 covers 14 residues. Trimming took 5 bases from V and 3 from J, leaving 10 bases between them. Per the germline V gene, CDR1 is SEHNR and CDR2 is FQNEAQ (reference sequence). DNA for the CDR3: TGTGCCAGCAGCCGACCAGGGTCTAATGAAAAACTGTTTTTT. Its translation is CASSRPGSNEKLFF.

J is TRBJ2-1 and V is TRBV7-2, with 8 bases lining up with TRBD1. Per the germline V gene, CDR1 is SGHTA and CDR2 is FQGNSA. CDR3 length: 16 residues. V was clipped by 2 bases and J by 7 bases; unmatched bases: 10. CDR3 sequence (DNA): TGTGCCAGCAGCTTAATGGACAGGGCCCTGGGGAATGAGCAGTTCTTC. It specifies CASSLMDRALGNEQFF.

The V and J genes are TRBV4-1 and TRBJ1-4; a possible D gene is TRBD1 (5 bases). Trimming pared 0 bases from V and 8 bases from J, leaving 16 bases between. The CDR3 runs to 16 residues. Germline V gene lookup returns CDR1 MGHRA and CDR2 YSYEKL. CDR3 amino acids: CASSQDRMAGSEKLFF. In DNA, the CDR3 is TGCGCCAGCAGCCAAGATCGGATGGCAGGGTCGGAAAAACTGTTTTTT.

The chain is built from TRBV10-3 and TRBJ2-3, with D hard to call. Germline values: CDR1 ENHRY, CDR2 SYGVKD. The CDR3 covers 16 residues. Trimming stripped 4 bases from V and 2 bases from J, with 16 bases between. In DNA form, the CDR3 reads TGTGCCATCAGTGGAATGGTTACTGCCCTCACAGATACGCAGTATTTT. This gives the protein CAISGMVTALTDTQYF.

The chain combines TRBV5-6 with TRBJ2-5; unclear D gene. Trimming stripped 2 bases from V and 2 bases from J, with 16 bases between. The length of the CDR3 is 16 residues. The germline V gene encodes CDR1 SGHDT and CDR2 YYEEEE. The CDR3 loop reads CASSLSATRPQETQYF. DNA for the CDR3: TGTGCCAGCAGCTTATCAGCTACAAGACCACAAGAGACCCAGTACTTC.

The rearrangement uses TRBV30 and TRBJ1-2, with D hard to call. This CDR3 region has 14 residues. The ends were cut back, 3 bases at V and 2 bases at J, with 13 bases in the middle. From germline, CDR1 is GTSNPN and CDR2 SVGIG (reference sequence). CDR3 nucleotide sequence: TGTGCCTGGAGCCCCGGACGGACCAACTATGGCTACACCTTC. Residues: CAWSPGRTNYGYTF. The full variable domain, in which reference TRBV30 and TRBJ1-2 provide the parts outside the CDR3, is SQTIHQWPATLVQPVGSPLSLECTVEGTSNPNLYWYRQAAGRGLQLLFYSVGIGQISSEVPQNLSASRPQDRQFILSSKKLLLSDSGFYLCAWSPGRTNYGYTFGSGTRLTVV.

J is TRBJ1-5 and V is TRBV5-6; D is uncertain. Trimming removed 3 bases at V and 5 bases at J, with 18 bases between. Germline V gene sequence: CDR1 SGHDT, CDR2 YYEEEE. This CDR3 has 16 amino acids. The CDR3 region has the DNA TGTGCCAGCAGCTCGATGGCGGCAGGCGACTATCAGCCCCAGCATTTT. Amino acid sequence: CASSSMAAGDYQPQHF.

The V call is TRBV5-4, the J call TRBJ1-2; maybe TRBD1 (6 bases). Trimming took 4 bases from V and 0 from J, leaving 19 bases between them. The CDR3 has 17 amino acids. CDR1 is SGHNT and CDR2 is YYREEE in the germline V gene (reference sequence). CDR3 DNA: TGTGCCAGCAGCAAGGGAGTGGACAGCGCTTCTAACTATGGCTACACCTTC. It specifies CASSKGVDSASNYGYTF.

The chain uses TRBV2 and TRBJ1-5, with 9 nucleotides matching TRBD1. The length of the CDR3 is 14 residues. CDR1 SNHLY and CDR2 FYNNEI come from the germline V gene. Trimming at V came to 1 base and at J to 7 bases, leaving 2 bases not matched to a gene. The CDR3 DNA reads TGTGCCAGCAGTGAAGGACAGGGGGGACAGCCCCAGCATTTT. Protein: CASSEGQGGQPQHF. Combining the CDR3 with reference TRBV2 and TRBJ1-5 gives the whole variable domain EPEVTQTPSHQVTQMGQEVILRCVPISNHLYFYWYRQILGQKVEFLVSFYNNEISEKSEIFDDQFSVERPDGSNFTLKIRSTKLEDSAMYFCASSEGQGGQPQHFGDGTRLSIL.

V usage is TRBV19 and J usage is TRBJ1-4, with D possibly TRBD1 on 6 matching bases. CDR1 LNHDA and CDR2 SQIVND come from the germline V gene (reference sequence). The CDR3 is 15 residues long. V lost 4 bases and J 3 bases, leaving 12 bases between the germline ends. DNA of the CDR3: TGTGCCAGTAGTACCTGGGACACTTCTAATGAAAAACTGTTTTTT. Residues: CASSTWDTSNEKLFF.

The chain couples TRBV2 to TRBJ1-4, with 7 bases that match TRBD1. J gave up 4 bases and V 8 bases, and 7 bases lay outside the gene matches. CDR3 length equals 14 residues. Germline CDR1 reads SNHLY; CDR2 reads FYNNEI. CDR3 sequence (DNA): TGTGCCAGCGGAGGGACAGTTCTTAATGAAAAACTGTTTTTT. Its protein is CASGGTVLNEKLFF.

The chain is built from TRBV5-1 and TRBJ2-1; D possibly corresponds to TRBD2 (6 bases). The CDR3 has 15 amino acids. Per the germline V gene, CDR1 is SGHRS and CDR2 is YFSETQ. V was pared by 2 bases and J by 7 bases, with 16 bases between. The CDR3 is CASSFSGARFNEQFF. The CDR3 DNA follows: TGCGCCAGCAGCTTCTCGGGAGCGCGGTTTAATGAGCAGTTCTTC.

The chain couples TRBV4-1 to TRBJ2-3; perhaps TRBD2 as D (6 bases). This CDR3 is 15 amino acids long. Germline CDR1 MGHRA, CDR2 YSYEKL. V lost 6 bases and J lost 5, with 18 bases in between. DNA of the CDR3: TGCGCCAGCAGGGAGATGGCGGGGAAAGGAGATACGCAGTATTTT. Protein product: CASREMAGKGDTQYF.